The 31 T cell receptor beta chains below come from one sample, sequenced in a study of type 1 regulatory T cells. TCRdb analysed the reads with MiXCR anew, one entry per CDR3 protein. In the table there are approximately 100,000 distinct CDR3 sequences, roughly 31% of which are singletons. The sequenced sample consisted of CD4+ T cells, either the whole sample or a sorted fraction (not recorded which). The receptors stem from a human donor in good health.

The table lists this clonotype with a few counts. V and J are TRBV29-1 and TRBJ1-5, with 10 bases fitting TRBD1. The germline V gene has CDR1 SQVTM and CDR2 ANQGSEA. This CDR3 has 14 amino acids. J gave up 2 bases and V 6 bases, and 4 bases lay outside the gene matches. This CDR3 is CSVRTGGRNQPQHF. The CDR3, as DNA: TGCAGCGTACGGACAGGGGGACGCAATCAGCCCCAGCATTTT.

The rearrangement uses TRBV20-1 and TRBJ1-2; D remains unclear. Trimming stripped 6 bases from V and 4 bases from J, with 12 bases between. The V gene's germline CDR1 is DFQATT and CDR2 SNEGSKA (reference sequence). The CDR3 has 12 amino acids. The CDR3 DNA sequence: TGCAGTGCCCAAACCGGGAGCTATGGCTACACCTTC. The encoded protein is CSAQTGSYGYTF.

This clonotype turned up a few times. The V and J genes are TRBV20-1 and TRBJ2-6; D gene ambiguous. Looked up from germline, CDR1 is DFQATT and CDR2 is SNEGSKA (reference sequence). This CDR3 region has 13 residues. Trimming left V 3 bases short and J 0 bases short, with 3 bases between. For the CDR3, the DNA is TGCAGTGCTAGTTCCTCTGGGGCCAACGTCCTGACTTTC. Protein: CSASSSGANVLTF.

This chain joins TRBV29-1 and TRBJ2-5; 7 positions match TRBD1. CDR1 and CDR2 from the germline V gene are SQVTM and ANQGSEA. CDR3 size: 15 residues. With 6 bases clipped from V and 1 base from J, the junction kept 11 bases outside the gene matches. DNA of the CDR3: TGCAGCGTGAGACCCAGGACAGGCTCCCAAGAGACCCAGTACTTC. Residues: CSVRPRTGSQETQYF.

This clonotype was seen only a few times. The rearrangement uses TRBV5-1 and TRBJ2-5, with D possibly being TRBD1 (5 bases). The CDR3 is 13 amino acids. Germline assignment: CDR1 SGHRS and CDR2 YFSETQ. V was cut by 3 bases and J by 5 bases, with 11 bases left in between. CDR3 bases: TGCGCCAGCAGCTCTAGGGGCGGTGAGACCCAGTACTTC. Translation gives CASSSRGGETQYF.

The V and J genes are TRBV20-1 and TRBJ2-1, with 9 bases identical to TRBD2. This CDR3 has 15 residues. In germline, CDR1 is DFQATT, CDR2 SNEGSKA (reference sequence). The V and J ends lost 0 bases and 13 bases, in that order; junction bases with no gene match: 13. CDR3 nucleotides: TGCAGTGCTAGAGAGCTAGCGGGGAAGGCAGCCAGCCAGTTCTTC. Encoded protein: CSARELAGKAASQFF.

This clonotype was seen a handful of times. This chain links TRBV5-4 with TRBJ2-3; 8 nucleotides agree with TRBD2. CDR1 is SGHNT, CDR2 YYREEE, per germline (reference sequence). V was clipped by 4 bases and J by 2 bases; unmatched bases: 12. This CDR3 has 17 residues. CDR3 nucleotides: TGTGCCAGCAGCCCCGGGGTAGCGGGGCCACTCACAGATACGCAGTATTTT. As protein: CASSPGVAGPLTDTQYF.

This clonotype was counted between two and nine times. The rearrangement links TRBV7-9 to TRBJ2-3; D gene ambiguous. The CDR3 loop spans 14 amino acids. Trimming pared 1 base from V and 6 bases from J, leaving 11 bases between. Per germline, CDR1 SEHNR and CDR2 FQNEAQ (reference sequence). The CDR3 sequence is CASSLVGSLDTQYF. The CDR3 DNA reads TGTGCCAGCAGCTTAGTGGGTAGCCTGGATACGCAGTATTTT. Supplemented by reference TRBV7-9 and TRBJ2-3, the full variable domain reads DTGVSQNPRHKITKRGQNVTFRCDPISEHNRLYWYRQTLGQGPEFLTYFQNEAQLEKSRLLSDRFSAERPKGSFSTLEIQRTEQGDSAMYLCASSLVGSLDTQYFGPGTRLTVL.

The chain has TRBV12-3 or TRBV12-4 and TRBJ1-2; tentative D call: TRBD1 (5 bases). The ends were cut back, 5 bases at V and 8 bases at J, with 12 bases in the middle. CDR3 length equals 12 residues. CDR3 in amino acids: CASSINQGGYTF. As DNA, the CDR3 is TGTGCCAGCAGTATAAACCAGGGAGGCTACACCTTC.

The gene calls are TRBV12-3 or TRBV12-4 and TRBJ1-5; the D is unclear. V lost 4 bases and J 11 bases, leaving 15 bases between the germline ends. The CDR3 loop spans 13 amino acids. CDR3 region: CASSSPPQTAQHF. The CDR3 bases are TGTGCCAGCAGTTCCCCCCCCCAAACCGCCCAGCATTTT.

This clonotype turned up a few times. The chain recombines TRBV18 with TRBJ2-3, with D perhaps matching TRBD2 (6 bases). CDR3 length equals 16 residues. The V gene's germline CDR1 is KGHSH and CDR2 LQKENI. V shed 0 bases and J shed 1 base, with 11 bases lying between them. In DNA, the CDR3 is TGTGCCAGCTCACCACCCCTGGCTAGCGGCACAGATACGCAGTATTTT. Translating gives CASSPPLASGTDTQYF.

The table lists this clonotype with a few counts. This chain links TRBV7-2 with TRBJ2-5, with 12 bases fitting TRBD1. V was clipped by 6 bases and J by 5 bases; unmatched bases: 10. CDR3 length: 16 amino acids. The germline CDR1 and CDR2 sequences are SGHTA and FQGNSA. CDR3 DNA sequence: TGTGCCAGCAGGCCCGGGACAGGGGGCGATTGGGAGACCCAGTACTTC. Protein: CASRPGTGGDWETQYF.

This chain joins TRBV15 and TRBJ2-5; 10 bases match TRBD1. The CDR3 length is 14 residues. Trimming at V came to 2 bases and at J to 5 bases, leaving 2 bases not matched to a gene. Germline V gene lookup returns CDR1 LNHNV and CDR2 YYDKDF (reference sequence). The chain's CDR3 is CATSRSGQGETQYF. For the CDR3, the DNA is TGTGCCACCAGCAGATCGGGACAGGGGGAGACCCAGTACTTC.

V gene TRBV20-1 combines with J gene TRBJ2-7, with TRBD1 as a possible D gene (5 bases). CDR1 and CDR2 from the germline V gene are DFQATT and SNEGSKA (reference sequence). The CDR3 covers 16 residues. V was cut by 0 bases and J by 0 bases, with 15 bases left in between. The chain's CDR3 is CSARDKGLRNSYEQYF. CDR3 coding DNA: TGCAGTGCTAGAGACAAGGGGCTCCGGAACTCCTACGAGCAGTACTTC.

The count of this clonotype is one. This sequence joins TRBV19 and TRBJ2-4; weak D call: TRBD1 (6 bases). Germline lookup yields CDR1 LNHDA and CDR2 SQIVND (reference sequence). The CDR3 length is 11 residues. Trimming stripped 10 bases from V and 7 bases from J, with 11 bases between. CDR3 sequence reads: CATTGSNIQYF. The CDR3 DNA is TGTGCCACCACAGGGTCTAACATTCAGTACTTC. Filled out from reference TRBV19 and TRBJ2-4, the complete variable domain reads DGGITQSPKYLFRKEGQNVTLSCEQNLNHDAMYWYRQDPGQGLRLIYYSQIVNDFQKGDIAEGYSVSREKKESFPLTVTSAQKNPTAFYLCATTGSNIQYFGAGTRLSVL.

This clonotype was picked up many times. This chain joins TRBV28 and TRBJ2-7; D gene unclear. With 4 bases removed from V and 0 bases from J, the gap between germline ends came to 13 bases. Per the germline V gene, CDR1 is MDHEN and CDR2 is SYDVKM. This CDR3 is built from 15 residues. CDR3 protein: CASSSGSVSSYEQYF. DNA for the CDR3: TGTGCCAGCAGTTCTGGAAGCGTGAGCTCCTACGAGCAGTACTTC.

The chain recombines TRBV3-1 with TRBJ2-5, with 9 bases lining up with TRBD1. This CDR3 spans 15 amino acids. Germline V gene lookup returns CDR1 LGHDT and CDR2 YNNKEL (reference sequence). With 4 bases clipped from V and 3 bases from J, the junction kept 6 bases outside the gene matches. DNA for the CDR3: TGTGCCAGCAGCCCCCGGGACAGGGCGAAAGAGACCCAGTACTTC. It yields the protein CASSPRDRAKETQYF.

Concerning this clonotype itself: The final CDR3 position lacks the conserved phenylalanine or tryptophan, pointing to a likely read error. The limits of the CDR3 on the DNA are not certain, so only TCRdb's listed CDR3 is given. The rearrangement joins TRBV7-9 to TRBJ1-1; the DNA was not used to check the table's D call, TRBD1. The CDR3 has 15 amino acids, counting both end residues. Germline CDR1 is SEHNR and CDR2 is FQNEAQ (reference sequence). This chain's CDR3 is CASSSTTGQGAKVRI.

There are a few counts of this clonotype. The chain uses TRBV5-5 and TRBJ1-4; D is ambiguous. Trimming pared 2 bases from V and 8 bases from J, leaving 4 bases between. The CDR3 is 11 residues long. Germline CDR1 reads SGHKS; CDR2 reads YYEKEE (reference sequence). The CDR3 loop reads CASSFNEKLFF. As DNA, the CDR3 is TGTGCCAGCAGCTTTAACGAAAAACTGTTTTTT.

V is TRBV20-1 and J is TRBJ2-7; TRBD2 might be the D (6 bases). With 5 bases removed from V and 1 base from J, the gap between germline ends came to 9 bases. Germline CDR1 and CDR2: DFQATT and SNEGSKA (reference sequence). The CDR3 runs to 12 residues. CDR3 region: CSAPGESYEQYF. As DNA, the CDR3 is TGCAGTGCTCCGGGGGAATCCTACGAGCAGTACTTC.

The V call is TRBV7-2, the J call TRBJ2-2; possibly TRBD2 for D (6 bases). CDR1 and CDR2 from the germline V gene are SGHTA and FQGNSA. The CDR3 covers 15 residues. V dropped 5 bases and J dropped 5 bases, with 15 bases sitting between them. The CDR3 DNA reads TGTGCCAGCAGCCCCCCCGGGAGCGGTACCGGGGAGCTGTTTTTT. It is translated as CASSPPGSGTGELFF.

This clonotype was detected only a few times. The V gene is TRBV6-6, the J gene TRBJ2-2; 8 bases match TRBD2. Germline CDR1 reads MNHNY; CDR2 reads SVGAGI (reference sequence). J gave up 6 bases and V 2 bases, and 14 bases lay outside the gene matches. The CDR3 covers 18 residues. Here the CDR3 reads CASSYRGRRAGAAGELFF. For the CDR3, the DNA is TGTGCCAGCAGTTACCGGGGACGGAGAGCGGGAGCGGCCGGGGAGCTGTTTTTT.

As DNA, the CDR3 is TGTGCCAGCAGCCGCGGACAGCCTAGCACAGATACGCAGTATTTT. It translates to CASSRGQPSTDTQYF. The V gene is TRBV5-5, the J gene TRBJ2-3; D is possibly TRBD1 (6 bases). The CDR3 is 15 residues long. CDR1 is SGHKS and CDR2 is YYEKEE in the germline V gene (reference sequence). Trimming took 4 bases from V and 0 from J, leaving 12 bases between them.

This chain connects TRBV24-1 to TRBJ2-7, with D tentatively TRBD1 (6 bases). The CDR3 is made up of 13 amino acids. Germline V lookup: CDR1 KGHDR, CDR2 SFDVKD. The V gene lost 6 bases and the J gene lost 6 bases, with 14 bases spanning the gap. DNA of the CDR3: TGTGCCACCAGTAATCCGGGACACTCCGAGCAGTACTTC. This encodes CATSNPGHSEQYF.

This chain joins TRBV24-1 and TRBJ2-5, with D tentatively TRBD1 or TRBD2 (7 bases each). The CDR3 covers 17 residues. From germline, CDR1 is KGHDR and CDR2 SFDVKD. Trimming removed 4 bases from V and 1 base from J, with 18 bases in between. The CDR3 sequence is CATSDLPRGGLQETQYF. The CDR3 coding sequence is TGTGCCACCAGTGACCTACCCAGGGGGGGCCTCCAAGAGACCCAGTACTTC.

The chain is built from TRBV27 and TRBJ1-5, with D perhaps TRBD1 (6 bases). V was pared by 5 bases and J by 3 bases, with 17 bases between. The CDR3 sequence is 16 residues long. Germline CDR1 MNHEY, CDR2 SMNVEV (reference sequence). Here the CDR3 DNA reads TGTGCCAGCAGTAATTCCAGGGGCGCAGCCAATCAGCCCCAGCATTTT. Translated: CASSNSRGAANQPQHF.

This chain links TRBV29-1 with TRBJ1-5; no clear D. The ends were cut back, 4 bases at V and 3 bases at J, with 10 bases in the middle. The CDR3 totals 13 residues. Germline loops: CDR1 SQVTM, CDR2 ANQGSEA. CDR3 nucleotide sequence: TGCAGCGTTGCCGGGCAGTCCAATCAGCCCCAGCATTTT. Protein sequence: CSVAGQSNQPQHF.

This clonotype was counted only a few times. The chain couples TRBV20-1 to TRBJ2-1, with 13 nucleotides matching TRBD2. The J segment lost 5 bases and the V segment lost 6 bases, leaving 7 bases of the junction unmatched. Germline loops: CDR1 DFQATT, CDR2 SNEGSKA (reference sequence). The CDR3 has 15 residues. The CDR3 sequence is CSAQPTSGRDNEQFF. CDR3 nucleotides: TGCAGTGCCCAACCAACTAGCGGGAGGGACAATGAGCAGTTCTTC.

The chain carries TRBV3-1 and TRBJ2-2, with 9 bases that match TRBD2. This CDR3 has 16 residues. The V gene end was trimmed by 6 bases and the J gene end by 2 bases; junction bases not matched to a gene: 7. Germline CDR1 and CDR2: LGHDT and YNNKEL (reference sequence). CDR3 in amino acids: CASSDPGLANTGELFF. The CDR3 coding sequence is TGTGCCAGCAGTGACCCGGGACTAGCAAACACCGGGGAGCTGTTTTTT.

This chain connects TRBV10-3 to TRBJ2-3, with D possibly being TRBD2 (5 bases). V was clipped by 6 bases and J by 1 base, with 17 bases between them. Germline CDR1 reads ENHRY; CDR2 reads SYGVKD. This CDR3 region has 16 residues. The CDR3 region has the DNA TGTGCCATCAGCGGCGACTACCAATTTGGCACAGATACGCAGTATTTT. This translates into CAISGDYQFGTDTQYF.

The chain has TRBV7-2 and TRBJ2-1; 8 bases agree with TRBD2. With V trimmed by 2 bases and J by 10 bases, 10 bases remained unmatched. CDR1 and CDR2 from the germline V gene are SGHTA and FQGNSA. CDR3 length equals 15 residues. CDR3 protein: CASSLFASGLAEQFF. The CDR3 DNA sequence: TGTGCCAGCAGCTTATTTGCTAGCGGGCTAGCGGAGCAGTTCTTC.